This is a list of T cell receptor beta chains from one sample in a study of shared clonotypes between healthy human individuals. Sequencing was performed with immunoSEQ multiplex PCR; in TCRdb, only in-frame clones are kept and a portion is missing. The data show 400,000 to 550,000 clones, around three quarters seen once. The sequenced material came from PBMCs. The origin of the receptors is a woman between 35 and 50 years old in good health. Some clones in this sample may be carry-over from other donors' samples. CDR3s include the opening cysteine and the closing phenylalanine or tryptophan. D genes are given only for firm matches. Clone size is shown for a subset of rows, as once, few, many or a class of expanded clone.

clone size,V gene,D gene,J gene,CDR3 DNA,CDR3 protein
few,TRBV6-1,NA,TRBJ2-2,TGTGCCAGCAGTGAGATCGGAGAGACCGGGGAGCTGTTTTTT,CASSEIGETGELFF
NA,TRBV11-2,TRBD2,TRBJ2-7,TGTGCCAGCAGCTTAGATGCGGCGGGAGGGCCCCGGGAGCAGTACTTC,CASSLDAAGGPREQYF
NA,TRBV10-3,NA,TRBJ2-7,TGTGCCATCAGTGACGAGGGTGGTGGGTACGAGCAGTACTTC,CAISDEGGGYEQYF
NA,TRBV10-1,NA,TRBJ2-5,TGCGCCAGCAGTGAAAGGTCTGGGGGCAGAGAGACCCAGTACTTC,CASSERSGGRETQYF
NA,TRBV7-3,NA,TRBJ2-7,TGTGCCAGCAGCTTATTAGCGAACTCCTACGAGCAGTACTTC,CASSLLANSYEQYF
NA,TRBV5-6,NA,TRBJ1-5,TGTGCCAGCAGCTTCCGGGGCATTGTCCCCAATCAGCCCCAGCATTTT,CASSFRGIVPNQPQHF
many,TRBV2,NA,TRBJ2-2,TGTGCCAGCAGTAATAAGTCCCCATACACCGGGGAGCTGTTTTTT,CASSNKSPYTGELFF
NA,TRBV15,NA,TRBJ2-2,TGTGCCACCAGCTGGGGACGGGGCACCGGGGAGCTGTTTTTT,CATSWGRGTGELFF
NA,TRBV6-6,TRBD1,TRBJ1-6,TGTGCCAGCGGGACAGGGGATAATTCACCCCTCCACTTT,CASGTGDNSPLHF
few,TRBV30,TRBD2,TRBJ2-1,TGTGCCTGGAGTGGACTAGCGGGAGTCGCGCAGTTCTTC,CAWSGLAGVAQFF
NA,TRBV7-2,NA,TRBJ2-3,TGTGCCAGCAGCTTAGCCCTAGAAGTCCCCACAGATACGCAGTATTTT,CASSLALEVPTDTQYF
many,TRBV5-1,NA,TRBJ2-7,TGCGCCAGCAGCTTGGCGGGGGACAGCTACGAGCAGTACTTC,CASSLAGDSYEQYF
NA,TRBV5-4,TRBD2,TRBJ2-1,TGTGCCAGCAGCTCGGGGACCGGGGGGTTCGACAATGAGCAGTTCTTC,CASSSGTGGFDNEQFF